These T cell receptor beta chains were read from a single sample in a study of T-cell memory formation after mild COVID-19. One entry per CDR3 protein results from TCRdb running MiXCR on the 5' RACE reads. The repertoire has 190,000 or so distinct CDR3 sequences, 25% to 35% of them found once; the top ten carry roughly 10%. Sequencing was done on a sample of PBMCs or a T cell subset sorted from them (not recorded which). The receptors here all came from an adult woman who had mild COVID-19 (a few samples of this study predate the infection). Cell type and time point are not known. Each CDR3 is given with its conserved first and last residue. D genes are given only for firm matches. Size values are once, few and many counts, or a class for expanded clones, and some rows have none.

TRBV5-5,NA,TRBJ2-2,NA,TGTGCCAGCAGCCCGGCGCGGAAGAACACCGGGGAGCTGTTTTTT,CASSPARKNTGELFF
TRBV5-5,NA,TRBJ2-7,many,TGTGCCAGCAGCTTGGACCGCTACGAGCAGTACTTC,CASSLDRYEQYF
TRBV7-3,NA,TRBJ1-2,NA,TGTGCCAGCAGCCCAGGAGGGAGCAATGGCTACACCTTC,CASSPGGSNGYTF
TRBV19,TRBD2,TRBJ2-7,few,TGTGCCAGTGGGGGGGAGACCTACGAGCAGTACTTC,CASGGETYEQYF
TRBV7-9,NA,TRBJ2-7,many,TGTGCCAGCAGCTTAGACAGCTCCTACGAGCAGTACTTC,CASSLDSSYEQYF
TRBV12-3/TRBV12-4,NA,TRBJ2-2,NA,TGTGCCAGCAGCTCAAGACAGCTCGGGGAGCTGTTTTTT,CASSSRQLGELFF
TRBV12-3/TRBV12-4,NA,TRBJ2-2,few,TGTGCCAGCAGTTTCTTGGCCGGGGAGCTGTTTTTT,CASSFLAGELFF
TRBV27,NA,TRBJ1-1,NA,TGTGCCAGCAGTTTACTCGGGCGTGGAGGCTCTGAAGCTTTCTTT,CASSLLGRGGSEAFF
TRBV30,TRBD1,TRBJ1-5,NA,TGTGCCTGGGATCGGCAGGGGGCGAGGGAGCCCCAGCATTTT,CAWDRQGAREPQHF
TRBV24-1,TRBD2,TRBJ2-1,few,TGTGCCACCAGTGAACGTCCCGGGACTAGCGGGAGGTCGTCCTACAATGAGCAGTTCTTC,CATSERPGTSGRSSYNEQFF
TRBV6-5,TRBD2,TRBJ2-1,NA,TGTGCCAGCAGGGAAAGCGGGGGGGTGGATGAGCAGTTCTTC,CASRESGGVDEQFF
TRBV12-3/TRBV12-4,TRBD2,TRBJ2-3,few,TGTGCCAGCACCATTAGCGGGGGGGATTATTCAGATACGCAGTATTTT,CASTISGGDYSDTQYF
TRBV29-1,NA,TRBJ1-5,NA,TGCAGCGTTGTCTGGGGCCCGAATCAGCCCCAGCATTTT,CSVVWGPNQPQHF